The rows below give T cell receptor beta chains drawn from one sample of a study of PD-1 blockade in mismatch repair-deficient tumors. Data came from immunoSEQ multiplex PCR; TCRdb stores just in-frame clones and leaves some out. The sample records some 120,000 clones, roughly 86% being singletons. The sequencing here drew on peripheral blood, taken approximately 70 weeks after starting pembrolizumab. Receptors were obtained from an adult with mismatch repair-deficient cancer. The CDR3 runs from the conserved cysteine through the conserved F or W. D genes are given only for firm matches. Some rows have no size entry. The others give once, few or many, or a class for an expanded clone.

j_call | clone_size | d_call | v_call | cdr3_nt | cdr3_aa
TRBJ2-7 | NA | TRBD2 | TRBV4-1 | TGCGCCAGCAGCCACCTAGCGGGAGGTGGTTACGAGCAGTACTTC | CASSHLAGGGYEQYF
TRBJ2-1 | once | TRBD2 | TRBV10-3 | TGTGCCATCAGTGCTAGCGGGATCTACAATGAGCAGTTCTTC | CAISASGIYNEQFF
TRBJ2-3 | NA | NA | TRBV28 | TGTGCCAGCAGTGGAGCGGGTACGCAGTATTTT | CASSGAGTQYF
TRBJ1-2 | NA | TRBD1 | TRBV7-8 | TGTGCCAGCAGCTTAGTAATAGGGGGCGGCTATGGCTACACCTTC | CASSLVIGGGYGYTF
TRBJ2-7 | few | NA | TRBV7-6 | TGTGCCAGCAGCTTGGCCTCGGGAGACGAGCAGTACTTC | CASSLASGDEQYF
TRBJ1-1 | NA | NA | TRBV19 | TGTGCCAGTAGTATATCCAAACAGGGTTTGGACACTGAAGCTTTCTTT | CASSISKQGLDTEAFF
TRBJ2-1 | NA | TRBD2 | TRBV7-9 | TGTGCCAGCAGCCCAAAAGGTAGCGGGAGGGACAATGAGCAGTTCTTC | CASSPKGSGRDNEQFF
TRBJ2-2 | NA | NA | TRBV28 | TGTGCCAGCAGCCCGACAGGGAACACCGGGGAGCTGTTTTTT | CASSPTGNTGELFF
TRBJ2-7 | NA | TRBD2 | TRBV5-4 | TGTGCCAGCAGCTCGGCGGGACTAGCGGTCGACCCCTACGAGCAGTACTTC | CASSSAGLAVDPYEQYF
TRBJ2-3 | few | TRBD1 | TRBV6-1 | TGTGCCAGCACTTGGGACAGTAGCACAGATACGCAGTATTTT | CASTWDSSTDTQYF
TRBJ2-1 | NA | NA | TRBV13 | TGTGCCAGCAGCCCGGAGACTAGATCACATGAGCAGTTCTTC | CASSPETRSHEQFF
TRBJ2-7 | NA | NA | TRBV19 | TGTGCCAGTAGTATAACATTGGCTGATACCTACGAGCAGTACTTC | CASSITLADTYEQYF
TRBJ2-7 | once | TRBD2 | TRBV27 | TGTGCCAGCAGTTACCTTAGCGGGAGTGCGTACGAGCAGTACTTC | CASSYLSGSAYEQYF
TRBJ2-6 | NA | NA | TRBV19 | TGTGCCAGTAGTATAGCAGGGGTCACCTCTGGGGCCAACGTCCTGACTTTC | CASSIAGVTSGANVLTF
TRBJ2-7 | NA | NA | TRBV7-2 | TGTGCCAGCAGCATATACAGGGTGAACTACGAGCAGTACTTC | CASSIYRVNYEQYF
TRBJ2-3 | NA | TRBD2 | TRBV7-9 | TGTGCCAGCAGCCCACGACTAGCGGGAGGTACTGCCACAGATACGCAGTATTTT | CASSPRLAGGTATDTQYF
TRBJ2-2 | NA | TRBD1 | TRBV5-4 | TGTGCCAGCAGCCGGGGACAGGGGAACACCGGGGAGCTGTTTTTT | CASSRGQGNTGELFF
TRBJ2-2 | NA | NA | TRBV5-5 | TGTGCCAGCAGCTTGGGTATAGGGGCGAACACCGGGGAGCTGTTTTTT | CASSLGIGANTGELFF
TRBJ1-4 | NA | TRBD1 | TRBV11-2 | TGTGCCAGCAGCTTAGAAGGGTCAGGGGGCGAAAAACTGTTTTTT | CASSLEGSGGEKLFF
TRBJ2-7 | NA | NA | TRBV6-5 | TGTGCCAGCAGAAAAAAGAGCTCCTACGAGCAGTACTTC | CASRKKSSYEQYF
TRBJ2-1 | NA | TRBD1 | TRBV5-1 | TGCGCCAGCAGGGCGGGACAGGGAGGGGATGAGCAGTTCTTC | CASRAGQGGDEQFF
TRBJ1-2 | NA | NA | TRBV7-3 | TGTGCCAGCAGCTTTCGCCTCCAAATCTATGGCTACACCTTC | CASSFRLQIYGYTF
TRBJ2-1 | NA | TRBD1 | TRBV9 | TGTGCCAGCAGCGCGGGGACAGGGGGAAATGAGCAGTTCTTC | CASSAGTGGNEQFF
TRBJ2-1 | once | TRBD2 | TRBV9 | TGTGCCAGCAGCGTAGCACTAGCGGAGTCCTACAATGAGCAGTTCTTC | CASSVALAESYNEQFF
TRBJ2-3 | NA | NA | TRBV10-3 | TGTGCCATCAGGGACAGTCCTCGGAGCACAGATACGCAGTATTTT | CAIRDSPRSTDTQYF
TRBJ2-3 | NA | NA | TRBV5-4 | TGTGCCAGCAGCTTGGCCAAGGCTAGCACAGATACGCAGTATTTT | CASSLAKASTDTQYF
TRBJ2-1 | NA | NA | TRBV4-1 | TGCGCCAGCAGCCAGTTAGCGAGGAGCTCCTACAATGAGCAGTTCTTC | CASSQLARSSYNEQFF
TRBJ2-7 | NA | TRBD1 | TRBV19 | TGTGCCAGTAGGCCGAGGACAGGCTCCTCGGCCTACGAGCAGTACTTC | CASRPRTGSSAYEQYF
TRBJ1-3 | NA | NA | TRBV30 | TGTGCCTGGAGTGGAGAGGGGTCTCAGGGAAACACCATATATTTT | CAWSGEGSQGNTIYF
TRBJ2-7 | NA | TRBD1 | TRBV4-1 | TGCGCCAGCAGCCAGGCCGGGACAGGGGCGTACGAGCAGTACTTC | CASSQAGTGAYEQYF
TRBJ2-1 | NA | NA | TRBV5-5 | TGTGCCAGCAGCTTTAGCCTAGTCGGGAACAATGAGCAGTTCTTC | CASSFSLVGNNEQFF
TRBJ2-3 | NA | NA | TRBV29-1 | TGCAGCGTTGCCCCAACGGAAAGCACAGATACGCAGTATTTT | CSVAPTESTDTQYF
TRBJ1-4 | NA | NA | TRBV7-9 | TGTGCCAGCAGCTCTGAACAGGGATTTCGTGAAAAACTGTTTTTT | CASSSEQGFREKLFF
TRBJ2-7 | NA | TRBD1 | TRBV28 | TGTGCCAGCAGTTTAGATATCGGGGACAGTCACCTCTACGAGCAGTACTTC | CASSLDIGDSHLYEQYF
TRBJ1-1 | NA | TRBD1 | TRBV19 | TGTGCCAGTACTTTGACAGGGACCACTGAAGCTTTCTTT | CASTLTGTTEAFF
TRBJ2-7 | once | TRBD2 | TRBV29-1 | TGCAGCGTTGAAGAGGGGAGGGGCGTTAGATACGAGCAGTACTTC | CSVEEGRGVRYEQYF
TRBJ2-5 | NA | TRBD1 | TRBV7-3 | TGTGCCAGCAGCTCTAGGACAGGGTTAGAGACCCAGTACTTC | CASSSRTGLETQYF
TRBJ2-3 | NA | NA | TRBV5-8 | TGTGCCAGCAGCCTCAGGCCAGATACGCAGTATTTT | CASSLRPDTQYF
TRBJ1-4 | NA | NA | TRBV7-9 | TGTGCCAGCAGCTTAATGGGGGGCCAAGGCGAAAAACTGTTTTTT | CASSLMGGQGEKLFF
TRBJ2-1 | NA | NA | TRBV25-1 | TGTGCCAGCAGTCTCGAGGCTCGCGAGCAGTTCTTC | CASSLEAREQFF
TRBJ2-2 | NA | NA | TRBV27 | TGTGCCAGCAGTTTTCGTTCCAGGGCTACCGGGGAGCTGTTTTTT | CASSFRSRATGELFF
TRBJ2-3 | NA | NA | TRBV28 | TGTGCCAGCTTGCAGGGCCGCACAGATACGCAGTATTTT | CASLQGRTDTQYF
TRBJ2-5 | NA | TRBD1 | TRBV19 | TGTGCCAGTAGTCTGGGACAGGGGATGGAGACCCAGTACTTC | CASSLGQGMETQYF
TRBJ2-7 | NA | TRBD2 | TRBV7-2 | TGTGCCAGCAGCTTAAGCGGGGTCTACGAGCAGTACTTC | CASSLSGVYEQYF
TRBJ1-5 | NA | NA | TRBV7-8 | TGTGCCAGCAGCTTAGCGGAAAGCAATCAGCCCCAGCATTTT | CASSLAESNQPQHF
TRBJ1-5 | NA | NA | TRBV19 | TGTGCCAGTAGTATGCGGCAGGGAAGCAATCAGCCCCAGCATTTT | CASSMRQGSNQPQHF
TRBJ2-1 | once | TRBD2 | TRBV5-1 | TGCGCCAGCAGCTTTAGCGGGAGGGTCTCCTACAATGAGCAGTTCTTC | CASSFSGRVSYNEQFF
TRBJ2-7 | NA | NA | TRBV7-9 | TGTGCCAGCAGCCTACGAAGAGGGGGTGACGAGCAGTACTTC | CASSLRRGGDEQYF
TRBJ2-3 | NA | TRBD2 | TRBV9 | TGTGCCAGCAGCCCCTCCCCGGGGGGTTTTTACGGCACAGATACGCAGTATTTT | CASSPSPGGFYGTDTQYF
TRBJ1-3 | NA | NA | TRBV25-1 | TGTGCCAGCAGTGGTTTAACTTATAGCTCTGGAAACACCATATATTTT | CASSGLTYSSGNTIYF
TRBJ2-1 | NA | TRBD1 | TRBV28 | TGTGCCAGCAGCCGGGACAGGGGGACGGACAATGAGCAGTTCTTC | CASSRDRGTDNEQFF
TRBJ1-4 | NA | NA | TRBV5-1 | TGCGCCAGCAGCGTTACCGGACAGAATAATGAAAAACTGTTTTTT | CASSVTGQNNEKLFF
TRBJ2-7 | NA | TRBD1 | TRBV19 | TGTGCCAGTACCCCGGGACAGGGGGTTAACGAGCAGTACTTC | CASTPGQGVNEQYF
TRBJ2-7 | NA | TRBD1 | TRBV5-4 | TGTGCCAGCAGCGTGGGGACAGCCCCAATCCCCTACGAGCAGTACTTC | CASSVGTAPIPYEQYF
TRBJ2-5 | NA | TRBD1 | TRBV6-1 | TGTGCCAGCCCGACAGGGTTGAGCCAGTACTTC | CASPTGLSQYF
TRBJ2-3 | NA | NA | TRBV2 | TGTGCCAGCACCGCCCTGGGCTATGCTGCTACAGATACGCAGTATTTT | CASTALGYAATDTQYF
TRBJ1-1 | NA | NA | TRBV7-2 | TGTGCCAGCAGCCAATACGGTTGGACTGAAGCTTTCTTT | CASSQYGWTEAFF